This TCR beta chain was identified during a study of CD8 T cells in Susac syndrome. Negative isolation was used for CD8+ and CD4+ T cells, and FACS enrichment was applied to TEMRA cells. The CDR3 is 14 residues long. Germline CDR1 reads SNHLY; CDR2 reads FYNNEI. Deletions cut 5 bases from V and 0 bases from J, with 10 bases between. Reverse transcription used roughly 0.45 to 1 ug RNA and random hexamers. TCRdb re-called the immunoSEQ multiplex PCR reads with MiXCR, one entry per CDR3 protein. This sample has over 300,000 distinct CDR3 sequences, with about 92% found just once. Sequencing was carried out using CD4+ T cells from PBMCs. The rearrangement uses TRBV2 and TRBJ1-1; D may be TRBD1 (5 bases). This receptor was obtained from a human donor with multiple sclerosis. CDR3 amino acids: CASSSQVMNTEAFF. CDR3 in DNA: TGTGCCAGCAGTTCACAGGTGATGAACACTGAAGCTTTCTTT.